The clone carrying this T cell receptor (beta chain) came up a few times. These data originate in a study of blood T cell repertoires in COVID-19. Study context: Samples representing acute and convalescent COVID-19 were sourced from the United States, Italy and Spain.

Trimming stripped 5 bases from V and 5 bases from J, with 9 bases between. The CDR3 is made up of 12 amino acids. The germline V gene encodes CDR1 SNHLY and CDR2 FYNNEI. Original processing notes: Quantification of nucleated cells was approximated via reference gene primer amplification. Here immunoSEQ multiplex PCR was the method, and the copy in TCRdb shows in-frame clones only, minus some. The V and J calls and clone size are taken from that table; D and trimming were inferred from the DNA. The repertoire holds under 550,000 clones, with about 87% as singletons. Patients from Seattle were sampled longitudinally, starting during active infection.

The sample comprised peripheral blood. The receptor was derived from a man younger than 30 with COVID-19, enrolled during active disease. The rearrangement links TRBV2 to TRBJ2-5, with D unclear. CDR3 coding DNA: TGTGCCAGCAGTCGTCGCACTGAGACCCAGTACTTC. Translation: CASSRRTETQYF.